Below are 25 T cell receptor beta chains sequenced from a single sample in a study of technical replicates of blood from four donors. The assay was immunoSEQ multiplex PCR, and TCRdb's table has in-frame clones only and misses some. Of some 66,000 clones in the sample, 98% were seen once. Sequenced: T cells isolated from PBMCs. The origin of the receptors is a human donor in good health.

This chain links TRBV28 with TRBJ2-1; 7 bases match TRBD1. From germline, CDR1 is MDHEN and CDR2 SYDVKM. V lost 5 bases to trimming and J lost 8 bases; unmatched junction nucleotides: 15. The CDR3 contains 16 residues. CDR3 bases: TGTGCCAGCAGTCAGTGGGAGAGGGGGCGCTTCGATGAGCAGTTCTTC. Translated: CASSQWERGRFDEQFF.

This clone appeared once. The chain is built from TRBV9 and TRBJ2-2; 7 nucleotides match TRBD1. J gave up 0 bases and V 3 bases, and 11 bases lay outside the gene matches. Germline V lookup: CDR1 SGDLS, CDR2 YYNGEE. There are 18 residues in the CDR3. CDR3: CASSGQATRGTNTGELFF. The CDR3 DNA sequence: TGTGCCAGCAGCGGTCAAGCCACCAGGGGGACGAACACCGGGGAGCTGTTTTTT.

The V call is TRBV7-9, the J call TRBJ2-5; D gene uncertain. Germline V gene lookup returns CDR1 SEHNR and CDR2 FQNEAQ (reference sequence). Trimming shortened V by 3 bases and J by 3 bases, and 5 bases separated the two germline ends. This CDR3 is 12 amino acids long. Written as DNA, the CDR3 is TGTGCCAGCAGCTTTATTGAAGAGACCCAGTACTTC. It translates to CASSFIEETQYF.

This chain connects TRBV2 to TRBJ2-4, with 10 bases fitting TRBD1. Germline assignment: CDR1 SNHLY and CDR2 FYNNEI. J lost 8 bases, V lost 6 bases, and 13 bases had no gene match. This CDR3 has 16 residues. In nucleotides, the CDR3 is TGTGCCAGCAGCCTCAGACAGGGGGCCGCCAGGTACATTCAGTACTTC. It yields the protein CASSLRQGAARYIQYF. Looking up the rest from reference TRBV2 and TRBJ2-4 gives the full variable domain: EPEVTQTPSHQVTQMGQEVILRCVPISNHLYFYWYRQILGQKVEFLVSFYNNEISEKSEIFDDQFSVERPDGSNFTLKIRSTKLEDSAMYFCASSLRQGAARYIQYFGAGTRLSVL.

The rearrangement links TRBV19 to TRBJ2-3; 9 nucleotides align to TRBD2. From germline, CDR1 is LNHDA and CDR2 SQIVND (reference sequence). V lost 2 bases to trimming and J lost 4 bases; unmatched junction nucleotides: 4. The CDR3 extends over 15 amino acids. CDR3 sequence reads: CASSIRRGGSDTQYF. Here the CDR3 DNA reads TGTGCCAGTAGTATAAGGCGGGGGGGCTCAGATACGCAGTATTTT.

This clone was observed a single time. The chain carries TRBV11-2 and TRBJ2-3; 10 nucleotides match TRBD2. The J segment lost 14 bases and the V segment lost 1 base, leaving 9 bases of the junction unmatched. This CDR3 spans 14 amino acids. Germline CDR1 and CDR2: SGHAT and FQNNGV. Written as DNA, the CDR3 is TGTGCCAGCAGCTTAGGGACTAGCGGACCCCCGGGGTATTTT. Protein product: CASSLGTSGPPGYF.

This clone was counted between two and nine times. The chain employs TRBV5-1 and TRBJ2-7; TRBD1 aligns across 8 bases. The CDR3 consists of 12 residues. Trimming at V came to 5 bases and at J to 6 bases, leaving 4 bases not matched to a gene. From germline, CDR1 is SGHRS and CDR2 YFSETQ. The CDR3 region has the DNA TGCGCCAGCAGGATCGACAGGGGCGAGCAGTACTTC. Its protein is CASRIDRGEQYF.

The chain links TRBV30 to TRBJ2-5, with 7 positions matching TRBD1. This CDR3 has 15 amino acids. J lost 5 bases, V lost 3 bases, and 12 bases had no gene match. CDR1 is GTSNPN and CDR2 is SVGIG in the germline V gene (reference sequence). For the CDR3, the DNA is TGTGCCTGGAGCGAAAGACAGGGCCTCAGGGAGACCCAGTACTTC. The encoded protein is CAWSERQGLRETQYF.

The V and J genes are TRBV11-3 and TRBJ2-1, with 13 bases fitting TRBD2. The CDR3 runs 14 residues. V gave up 8 bases and J gave up 8 bases; unmatched junction bases: 6. Germline CDR1 is SGHNT and CDR2 is YENEEA. CDR3 sequence (DNA): TGTGCCAGCGGAAAACTAGCGGGGGGGGATGAGCAGTTCTTC. Amino acids: CASGKLAGGDEQFF.

The chain joins TRBV6-1 to TRBJ1-2; TRBD1 is a possible D gene (6 bases). Germline CDR1 and CDR2: MNHNS and SASEGT. V shed 5 bases and J shed 14 bases, with 24 bases lying between them. This CDR3 is 14 amino acids long. The CDR3 region has the DNA TGTGCCAGCAGTCTCTTAGGACAGTCCGCCCCGGAAACCTTC. Translated, it gives CASSLLGQSAPETF.

The chain recombines TRBV9 with TRBJ1-5; TRBD1 might be the D (6 bases). Between the trimmed V and J ends, which lost 4 bases and 0 bases, there was a span of 11 bases. The CDR3 has 15 amino acids. Germline CDR1 and CDR2: SGDLS and YYNGEE. The CDR3 bases are TGTGCCAGCAGCCCTAGAGGGGGTAGCAATCAGCCCCAGCATTTT. Its translation is CASSPRGGSNQPQHF.

This clone was observed a few times. The V and J genes are TRBV5-1 and TRBJ1-4, with 10 positions matching TRBD1. Germline V gene lookup returns CDR1 SGHRS and CDR2 YFSETQ. V lost 4 bases, J lost 8 bases, and 8 bases stayed unmatched. The CDR3 runs to 15 residues. The chain's CDR3 is CASSIWGTGDEKLFF. The CDR3 DNA sequence: TGCGCCAGCAGCATCTGGGGGACAGGGGACGAAAAACTGTTTTTT.

This clone has only one observation. The chain carries TRBV6-6 and TRBJ1-5, with TRBD1 as a possible D gene (5 bases). The length of the CDR3 is 15 residues. Germline V gene lookup returns CDR1 MNHNY and CDR2 SVGAGI (reference sequence). V was pared by 0 bases and J by 5 bases, with 11 bases between. CDR3 in amino acids: CASSYSGGVDQPQHF. The DNA of the CDR3 is TGTGCCAGCAGTTACTCTGGGGGGGTCGATCAGCCCCAGCATTTT.

The V and J genes are TRBV13 and TRBJ2-1, with TRBD2 matching over 12 bases. Germline trimming cut 5 bases from V and 8 bases from J; bases unmatched to any gene: 10. Germline loops: CDR1 PRHDT, CDR2 FYEKMQ (reference sequence). This CDR3 spans 16 amino acids. The CDR3 region is CASSRQGLAGSDEQFF. The CDR3, as DNA: TGTGCCAGCAGCAGACAGGGACTAGCGGGCAGCGATGAGCAGTTCTTC.

The rearrangement links TRBV6-5 to TRBJ1-5; TRBD1 aligns across 8 bases. V lost 4 bases, J lost 5 bases, and 7 bases stayed unmatched. This CDR3 region has 15 residues. Germline V lookup: CDR1 MNHEY, CDR2 SVGAGI. This CDR3 is CASSLRQGRDQPQHF. CDR3 nucleotide sequence: TGTGCCAGCAGTTTACGACAGGGGAGGGATCAGCCCCAGCATTTT.

The CDR3 sequence: CAWSVGGSSYEQYF. The CDR3 DNA is TGTGCCTGGAGTGTGGGGGGATCTTCCTACGAGCAGTACTTC. The chain has TRBV30 and TRBJ2-7, with TRBD2 as a possible D gene (6 bases). Germline-derived CDR1 and CDR2 are GTSNPN and SVGIG (reference sequence). V was pared by 0 bases and J by 1 base, with 10 bases between. This CDR3 is 14 amino acids long.

V is TRBV11-2 and J is TRBJ1-3; D unresolved. Trimming took off 0 bases at V and 0 bases at J, with 9 bases between the two ends. The CDR3 consists of 16 residues. Germline lookup yields CDR1 SGHAT and CDR2 FQNNGV. The CDR3 is CASSLDQEDSGNTIYF. The CDR3 DNA follows: TGTGCCAGCAGCTTAGATCAAGAGGACTCTGGAAACACCATATATTTT.

This chain links TRBV30 with TRBJ2-1; 9 nucleotides agree with TRBD1. Germline V lookup: CDR1 GTSNPN, CDR2 SVGIG (reference sequence). The length of the CDR3 is 14 residues. V lost 4 bases to trimming and J lost 1 base; unmatched junction nucleotides: 2. Here the CDR3 DNA reads TGTGCCTGGAAAGGGACAGGGTCCTACAATGAGCAGTTCTTC. Protein sequence: CAWKGTGSYNEQFF. The full variable domain, its missing parts supplied by reference TRBV30 and TRBJ2-1, is SQTIHQWPATLVQPVGSPLSLECTVEGTSNPNLYWYRQAAGRGLQLLFYSVGIGQISSEVPQNLSASRPQDRQFILSSKKLLLSDSGFYLCAWKGTGSYNEQFFGPGTRLTVL.

This clone was seen only once. The chain is built from TRBV15 and TRBJ1-2; D unresolved. V shed 0 bases and J shed 7 bases, with 15 bases lying between them. Germline V lookup: CDR1 LNHNV, CDR2 YYDKDF (reference sequence). This CDR3 is built from 15 residues. In DNA form, the CDR3 reads TGTGCCACCAGCAGAGATTACGAGTGGGCCGGTGGCTACACCTTC. Encoded protein: CATSRDYEWAGGYTF.

V is TRBV21-1 and J is TRBJ2-3; TRBD1, the D gene given by the table, was not confirmed from the DNA. TRBV21-1 is an annotated pseudogene. The CDR3 is 22 residues long. CDR3 amino acids: CASSKAGVRWAGCIRTTDTQYF. The CDR3, as DNA: TGTGCCAGCAGCAAAGCAGGGGTCAGGTGGGCAGGCTGCATCCGCACCACAGATACGCAGTATTTT.

The chain recombines TRBV7-7 with TRBJ2-1, with 12 nucleotides matching TRBD2. V was pared by 4 bases and J by 8 bases, with 6 bases of the junction left unmatched. Germline values: CDR1 SSHAT, CDR2 FNYEAQ (reference sequence). The CDR3 spans 15 residues. The CDR3 DNA sequence: TGTGCCAGCAGCTCCGGACTAGCGGGATCCGATGAGCAGTTCTTC. It specifies CASSSGLAGSDEQFF.

The rearrangement joins TRBV30 to TRBJ1-1; the match to TRBD1 covers 8 bases. Germline V lookup: CDR1 GTSNPN, CDR2 SVGIG (reference sequence). The V and J ends lost 4 bases and 7 bases, in that order; junction bases with no gene match: 8. There are 13 residues in the CDR3. The CDR3, as DNA: TGTGCCTGGAAGTTACAGGGGGGAATTGAAGCTTTCTTT. Encoded protein: CAWKLQGGIEAFF.

The chain uses TRBV6-6 and TRBJ2-1, with a possible D match to TRBD2 (6 bases). Trimming cost V 2 bases and J 4 bases, with 15 bases left between them. This CDR3 spans 16 amino acids. Germline V gene data show CDR1 as MNHNY and CDR2 as SVGAGI (reference sequence). CDR3 DNA sequence: TGTGCCAGCAGTTACGTAGAACCTAGCGCATACAATGAGCAGTTCTTC. As protein: CASSYVEPSAYNEQFF.

DNA for the CDR3: TGTGCCAGCAGTTCCTATCGGGGGGCACACTACGAGCAGTACTTC. This gives the protein CASSSYRGAHYEQYF. The chain has TRBV6-5 and TRBJ2-7, with TRBD2 as a possible D gene (7 bases). The CDR3 loop spans 15 amino acids. Germline-derived CDR1 and CDR2 are MNHEY and SVGAGI. Trimming removed 4 bases from V and 3 bases from J, with 16 bases in between.

This clone was picked up one time. The chain has TRBV9 and TRBJ2-6; D might be TRBD1 (6 bases). This CDR3 is built from 20 residues. Deletions cut 0 bases from V and 0 bases from J, with 19 bases between. The germline V gene encodes CDR1 SGDLS and CDR2 YYNGEE. CDR3 region: CASSVEVGQPSPSGANVLTF. CDR3 coding DNA: TGTGCCAGCAGCGTAGAAGTAGGACAGCCTTCCCCCTCTGGGGCCAACGTCCTGACTTTC.